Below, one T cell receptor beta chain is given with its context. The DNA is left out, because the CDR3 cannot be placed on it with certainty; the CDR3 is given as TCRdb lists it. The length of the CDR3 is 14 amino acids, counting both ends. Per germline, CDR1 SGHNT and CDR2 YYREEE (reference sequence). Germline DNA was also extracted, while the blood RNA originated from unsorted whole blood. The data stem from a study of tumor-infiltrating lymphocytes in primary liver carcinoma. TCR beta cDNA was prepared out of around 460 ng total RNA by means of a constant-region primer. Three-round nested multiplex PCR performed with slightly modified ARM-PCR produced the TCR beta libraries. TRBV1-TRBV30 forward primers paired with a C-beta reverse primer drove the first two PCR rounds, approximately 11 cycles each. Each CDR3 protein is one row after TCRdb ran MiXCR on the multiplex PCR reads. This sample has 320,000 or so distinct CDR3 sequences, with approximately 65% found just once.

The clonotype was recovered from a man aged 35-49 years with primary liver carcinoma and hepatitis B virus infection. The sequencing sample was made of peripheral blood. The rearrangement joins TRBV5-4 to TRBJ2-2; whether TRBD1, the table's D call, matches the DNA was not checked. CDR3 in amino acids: CASSPDRGPGSCFF.